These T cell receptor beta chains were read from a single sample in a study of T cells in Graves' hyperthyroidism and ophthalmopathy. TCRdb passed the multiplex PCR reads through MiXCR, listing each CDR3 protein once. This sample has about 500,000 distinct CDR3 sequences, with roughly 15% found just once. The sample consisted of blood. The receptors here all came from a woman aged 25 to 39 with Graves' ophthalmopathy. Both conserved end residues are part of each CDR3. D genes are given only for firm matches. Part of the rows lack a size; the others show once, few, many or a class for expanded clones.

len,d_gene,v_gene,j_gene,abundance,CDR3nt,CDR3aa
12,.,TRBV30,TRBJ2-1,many,TGTGCCTGGAGACTTTCCTACAATGAGCAGTTCTTC,CAWRLSYNEQFF
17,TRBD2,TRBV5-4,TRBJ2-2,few,TGTGCCAGCAGCCCCACTAGCGGGAGAGGCGTCACCGGGGAGCTGTTTTTT,CASSPTSGRGVTGELFF
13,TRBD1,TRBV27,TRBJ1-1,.,TGTGCCAGCAGTTCCGAGGGGGCTCTTGAAGCTTTCTTT,CASSSEGALEAFF
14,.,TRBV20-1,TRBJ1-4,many,TGCAGTGCCGTTCGGGGGGCGATAAATGAAAAACTGTTTTTT,CSAVRGAINEKLFF
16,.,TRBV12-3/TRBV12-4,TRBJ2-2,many,TGTGCCAGCACCAGAATCGCAGGGTCGAACACCGGGGAGCTGTTTTTT,CASTRIAGSNTGELFF
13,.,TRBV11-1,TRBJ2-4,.,TGTGCCAGCAGCTTAGCGGGAGTTGACATTCAGTACTTC,CASSLAGVDIQYF
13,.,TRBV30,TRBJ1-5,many,TGTGCCTCCTCAGCAGGGGTCAATCAGCCCCAGCATTTT,CASSAGVNQPQHF
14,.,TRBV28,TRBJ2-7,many,TGTGCCAGCAGCCGTCCAGGATTCAGTTACGAGCAGTACTTC,CASSRPGFSYEQYF
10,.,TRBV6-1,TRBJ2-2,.,TGTGCCAGCGGGTTGGGGGAGCTGTTTTTT,CASGLGELFF
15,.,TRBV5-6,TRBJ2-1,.,TGTGCCAGCAGCTTCACAGATAGCTCCTACAATGAGCAGTTCTTC,CASSFTDSSYNEQFF
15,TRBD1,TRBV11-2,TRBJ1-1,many,TGTGCCAGCAGCTTAGTAGGGACAGGGGGTGGTGAAGCTTTCTTT,CASSLVGTGGGEAFF
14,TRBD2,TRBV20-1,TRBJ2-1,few,TGCAGTGCTCAAAGCGGGAGGGCCTTGGATGAGCAGTTCTTC,CSAQSGRALDEQFF
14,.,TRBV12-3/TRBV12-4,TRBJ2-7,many,TGTGCCAGCAGCTGGACATTCTATTCCTACGAGCAGTACTTC,CASSWTFYSYEQYF
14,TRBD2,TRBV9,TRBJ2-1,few,TGTGCCAGCAGCGTGACTAGCGGGAAAAATGAGCAGTTCTTC,CASSVTSGKNEQFF
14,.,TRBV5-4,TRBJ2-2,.,TGTGCCAGCAGCTTTAACACACACACCGGGGAGCTGTTTTTT,CASSFNTHTGELFF
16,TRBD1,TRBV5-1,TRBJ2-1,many,TGCGCCAGCAGCTTGGCCGGGACAGGGGCTCTAAATGAGCAGTTCTTC,CASSLAGTGALNEQFF
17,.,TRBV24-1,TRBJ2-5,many,TGTGCCACCAGTGATTTACCGATGAGAGGCAGCCAAGAGACCCAGTACTTC,CATSDLPMRGSQETQYF
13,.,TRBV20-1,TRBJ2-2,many,TGCAGTGCTATAGGACCCGACACCGGGGAGCTGTTTTTT,CSAIGPDTGELFF
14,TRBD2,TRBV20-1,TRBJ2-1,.,TGCAGTGCCCCCGTAAGCGGGAGACACAATGAGCAGTTCTTC,CSAPVSGRHNEQFF
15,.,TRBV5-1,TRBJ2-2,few,TGCGCCAGCAGTCGGGCGGGGGCGAGAACCGGGGAGCTGTTTTTT,CASSRAGARTGELFF
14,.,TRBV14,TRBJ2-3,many,TGTGCCAGCAGCTGGGGGGAAGGCACAGATACGCAGTATTTT,CASSWGEGTDTQYF
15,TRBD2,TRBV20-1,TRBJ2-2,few,TGCAGTGCTACCAGGACTAGCCCGAACACCGGGGAGCTGTTTTTT,CSATRTSPNTGELFF
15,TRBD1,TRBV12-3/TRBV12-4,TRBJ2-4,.,TGTGCCAGCGCCGGGACAGGGGGCGCGAGAAACATTCAGTACTTC,CASAGTGGARNIQYF
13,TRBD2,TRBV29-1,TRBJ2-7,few,TGCAGCGCTATGGGACTAGCTTTAAACGAGCAGTACTTC,CSAMGLALNEQYF
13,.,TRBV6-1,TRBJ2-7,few,TGTGCCAGCAAAAGGACAGCTAACTACGAGCAGTACTTC,CASKRTANYEQYF
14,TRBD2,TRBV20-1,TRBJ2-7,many,TGCAGTGCTAGTTCGAGCGGGAGAATCTACGAGCAGTACTTC,CSASSSGRIYEQYF
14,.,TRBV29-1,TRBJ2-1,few,TGCAGCGTTGAAAGAAGGTTAACCTACAATGAGCAGTTCTTC,CSVERRLTYNEQFF
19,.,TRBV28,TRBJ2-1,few,TGTGCCAGCAGTTTAGACCTAAACCAGGGACGGAGCCACTACAATGAGCAGTTCTTC,CASSLDLNQGRSHYNEQFF
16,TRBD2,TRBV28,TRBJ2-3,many,TGTGCCAGCAGTATCGGACTAGCGGGAGGCACAGATACGCAGTATTTT,CASSIGLAGGTDTQYF
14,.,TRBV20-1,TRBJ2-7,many,TGCAGTGCTATCTCCTCATGGGAGTCCTACGAGCAGTACTTC,CSAISSWESYEQYF
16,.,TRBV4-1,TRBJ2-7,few,TGCGCCAGCAGCCAAGATTTCCAAGACCCACGGGAAGAGCAGTACTTC,CASSQDFQDPREEQYF
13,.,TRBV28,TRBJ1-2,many,TGTGCCAGCAGTATGCAGACTTACTATGGCTACACCTTC,CASSMQTYYGYTF
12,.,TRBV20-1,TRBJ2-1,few,TGCAGTGCTACTGGACCCACCAATGAGCAGTTCTTC,CSATGPTNEQFF
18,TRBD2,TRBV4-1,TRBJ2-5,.,TGCGCCAGCAGCCCCTATAGAACAGGAGCGGGACCCCAAGAGACCCAGTACTTC,CASSPYRTGAGPQETQYF
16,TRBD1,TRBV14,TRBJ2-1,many,TGTGCCAGCAGCCAAGAGGGAGGGACAGGGTTCCATGAGCAGTTCTTC,CASSQEGGTGFHEQFF
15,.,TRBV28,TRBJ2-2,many,TGTGCCAGCAGTTTCAAAACAGCGAACACCGGGGAGCTGTTTTTT,CASSFKTANTGELFF
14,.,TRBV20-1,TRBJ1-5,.,TGCAGTGCTAGAAGGGGGTCGAGCAATCAGCCCCAGCATTTT,CSARRGSSNQPQHF
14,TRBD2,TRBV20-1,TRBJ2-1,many,TGCAGTGCTAGACTAGCGGGAGGTTCTAATGAGCAGTTCTTC,CSARLAGGSNEQFF
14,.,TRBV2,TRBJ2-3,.,TGTGCCATCTCCGGGACATCTCACACAGATACGCAGTATTTT,CAISGTSHTDTQYF